The entry below describes one TCR beta chain. No cognate antigen has been identified for it. Base qualities are missing; no much larger clone stands one base away. The entry originates in a study of CD8+ T cells in alopecia areata (dated by TCRdb to between 2018 and 2020). At the level of the whole study: Treated patients were enrolled in an open-label pilot trial of oral tofacitinib at 5 to 10 mg twice daily for moderate-to-severe alopecia areata. Patients stayed on tofacitinib for 6 to 18 months and then had 6 months of follow-up off drug so that delayed response and recurrence could be assessed. To study T cell clonal expansion in alopecia areata, the researchers applied high-throughput TCRbeta sequencing to both the C3H/HeJ mouse model and human patients. Scalp tissue and sorted CD4+ and CD8+ peripheral blood T cells from patchy and totalis/universalis alopecia areata patients and from healthy controls were covered by human TCRbeta sequencing. Biopsies were taken from tofacitinib-treated patients at baseline and again at 4 and 24 weeks into treatment, and several of those patients also had a later scalp biopsy. Scalp clonality was compared across normal scalp (n=4), patchy alopecia areata scalp (n=8), and alopecia totalis/universalis scalp (n=8). RNA was extracted with the PAXgene miRNA kit for fixed scalp, the miRNeasy kit for PBMCs, and the RNeasy kit for mouse skin. TCRbeta CDR3 regions were amplified by immunoSEQ multiplex PCR with 35 Vbeta forward and 13 Jbeta reverse primers.

The library was built by means of the immunoSEQ multiplex PCR assay. To provide template for TCR sequencing, every sample had RNA extracted and reverse transcribed into cDNA. First-strand cDNA was synthesized using SuperScript III with a 2:1 mix of oligo-dT and random hexamers. A synthetic immune receptor repertoire was used to measure amplification bias, and any remaining bias was corrected computationally. The published analysis was carried out like this. Raw reads were preprocessed to remove errors, and CDR3 was defined according to IMGT conventions as the region from the conserved cysteine to phenylalanine. Clonality was calculated as 1 minus Shannon entropy normalized by log2 of the number of productive unique TCRs. Scalp TCRbeta sequences were cross-referenced with sorted blood CD4 and CD8 repertoires so that the CD4 or CD8 identity of scalp clones could be inferred. Entries here come from immuneACCESS through TCRdb and include only in-frame sequences with V and J called. Some clones fail to appear in such tables; in the studies checked, an unresolved V gene covers under half of the shortfall, and the cause of the remainder is unknown. V, J and clone size are taken as reported in that table, and D and trimming were inferred from the DNA itself. This sample lists roughly 140,000 clones; approximately 53% were detected once. Approximately 19% of the sample lies in the top ten.

What the study reported, not specific to this receptor: Shared TCR sequences between patients were less evident than in mice, which may be partly attributable to HLA diversity in the patient population. Compared with normal scalp, lesional scalp had higher clonality and more expanded CD8+ clones, particularly in alopecia totalis/universalis, a pattern that suggests antigenic drive. Scalp TCR repertoire analysis is complicated because resident alphabeta T cells in normal human skin are also sequenced, whereas mouse skin is dominated by gammadelta T cells.

The CDR3 numbers 12 residues from cysteine through phenylalanine. Only the CDR3 portion is preserved as DNA: 36 bases, with reading frame beginning at the first base. In the paper's terms, the time point label means: baseline before oral tofacitinib. Peripheral blood and lesional scalp punch biopsies were obtained from patients with alopecia areata. PBMCs were isolated by density centrifugation and stained for CD3, CD4 and CD8, and CD4+ and CD8+ T cells were sorted on a FACSAria. The origin of this receptor is a human donor with alopecia areata. The rearranged chain carries TRBV21-1 and TRBJ1-5; the table's D gene call, TRBD1, was not cross checked with the DNA. TRBV21-1 is deemed a pseudogene. The sequences come from CD8+ T cells sorted from blood, collected at week 0. The nucleotide sequence reads as follows: TGTGCCAGCAGCAAACACAATCAGCCCCAGCATTTT. Its product reads: CASSKHNQPQHF.